Following are 8 T cell receptor beta chains from one sample sequenced in a study of cytomegalovirus exposure and HLA in healthy donors. The PCR was carried out with 60 Vbeta primers and 13 Jbeta primers. Repertoires were generated with immunoSEQ multiplex PCR, while TCRdb's copy carries only in-frame clones and drops some. The sample lists 130,000 or so clones; approximately 74% were seen once. Sample: PBMCs. The receptors come from a male donor in good health and CMV-seronegative.

This clone appeared a single time. The chain has TRBV12-5 and TRBJ1-4; 11 nucleotides line up with TRBD1. The V segment lost 7 bases and the J segment 4 bases; nucleotides outside the gene matches: 14. The CDR3 length is 18 residues. Germline CDR1 reads LGHNT; CDR2 reads FRNRAP. This CDR3 is CASARNFGQGAFNEKLFF. The CDR3 nucleotides read TGTGCTAGTGCCCGCAACTTCGGACAGGGGGCGTTTAATGAAAAACTGTTTTTT.

CDR3 coding DNA: TGTGCCAGCAGCTTGGGGACAGGGGGCTTCTACGAGCAGTACTTC. Protein product: CASSLGTGGFYEQYF. J is TRBJ2-7 and V is TRBV7-2; 12 bases are shared with TRBD1. V was pared by 3 bases and J by 3 bases, with 3 bases of the junction left unmatched. The CDR3 has 15 residues. Germline V lookup: CDR1 SGHTA, CDR2 FQGNSA.

The chain carries TRBV19 and TRBJ2-1; 7 bases are a match to TRBD1. CDR1 LNHDA and CDR2 SQIVND come from the germline V gene (reference sequence). Trimming took 3 bases from V and 8 from J; bases not matched to a gene: 10. The CDR3 extends over 15 amino acids. The CDR3 reads CASSIDRARAHEQFF. The CDR3, as DNA: TGTGCCAGTAGTATCGACAGGGCTCGAGCCCATGAGCAGTTCTTC.

The chain has TRBV27 and TRBJ2-3; 10 bases are shared with TRBD2. V lost 1 base and J lost 3; bases outside the gene matches: 16. This CDR3 has 20 residues. Germline loops: CDR1 MNHEY, CDR2 SMNVEV (reference sequence). The CDR3 here is CASSLWGLARAGSRTDTQYF. DNA for the CDR3: TGTGCCAGCAGTTTATGGGGACTAGCGCGGGCAGGCTCACGGACAGATACGCAGTATTTT.

V usage is TRBV28 and J usage is TRBJ2-3; a possible D gene is TRBD2 (5 bases). The ends were cut back, 3 bases at V and 4 bases at J, with 11 bases in the middle. The CDR3 covers 14 residues. Per the germline V gene, CDR1 is MDHEN and CDR2 is SYDVKM. In DNA form, the CDR3 reads TGTGCCAGCAGTTTGGCGGGCGCCCCAGATACGCAGTATTTT. This translates into CASSLAGAPDTQYF.

DNA of the CDR3: TGTGCCAGCAGTAACGCCCTAGGGGATCAGCCCCAGCATTTT. Translation: CASSNALGDQPQHF. This chain uses TRBV6-1 with TRBJ1-5; tentative D call: TRBD1 (5 bases). The CDR3 is 14 amino acids. Per germline, CDR1 MNHNS and CDR2 SASEGT. Trimming cost V 5 bases and J 5 bases, with 13 bases left between them.

The CDR3 loop is CASSLSQGASEQYF. The CDR3 nucleotides are TGTGCCAGCAGCTTATCCCAGGGGGCTAGCGAGCAGTACTTC. The chain is built from TRBV7-2 and TRBJ2-7, with TRBD1 identical over 8 bases. The length of the CDR3 is 14 residues. Germline trimming cut 2 bases from V and 6 bases from J; bases unmatched to any gene: 6. CDR1 and CDR2 (germline): SGHTA, FQGNSA.

The chain joins TRBV19 to TRBJ1-5; D is unresolved. Trimming stripped 5 bases from V and 4 bases from J, with 9 bases between. This CDR3 has 13 amino acids. Germline CDR1 and CDR2: LNHDA and SQIVND (reference sequence). The CDR3, as DNA: TGTGCCAGTAGTCTCACAGTAAATCAGCCCCAGCATTTT. This codes for CASSLTVNQPQHF. The full variable domain, in which reference TRBV19 and TRBJ1-5 provide the parts outside the CDR3, is DGGITQSPKYLFRKEGQNVTLSCEQNLNHDAMYWYRQDPGQGLRLIYYSQIVNDFQKGDIAEGYSVSREKKESFPLTVTSAQKNPTAFYLCASSLTVNQPQHFGDGTRLSIL.